These 17 T cell receptor beta chains originate from one sample sequenced in a study of cytomegalovirus exposure and HLA in healthy donors. The PCR was carried out with 60 Vbeta primers and 13 Jbeta primers. The method was immunoSEQ multiplex PCR; TCRdb's version includes in-frame clones alone and lacks a portion of them. The sample contains 150,000 or so clones, roughly 80% of which appear only once. The specimen sequenced was PBMCs. The receptors originated from a man aged 25-40 years in good health and CMV-seropositive.

The chain employs TRBV5-8 and TRBJ2-2; D possibly corresponds to TRBD2 (6 bases). Germline V gene data show CDR1 as SGHTS and CDR2 as YDEGEE. V was clipped by 0 bases and J by 8 bases, with 23 bases between them. The CDR3 contains 18 residues. The CDR3 loop reads CASSLVTGTLGVKGELFF. In nucleotides, the CDR3 is TGTGCCAGCAGCTTGGTGACCGGGACTCTAGGAGTTAAAGGGGAGCTGTTTTTT.

CDR3 coding DNA: TGTGCCAGCAGCTTAGGGATGGGCCTCCCGACCCAGTACTTC. Amino acids: CASSLGMGLPTQYF. V is TRBV7-2 and J is TRBJ2-5; no definite D call. V shed 1 base and J shed 7 bases, with 13 bases lying between them. Per the germline V gene, CDR1 is SGHTA and CDR2 is FQGNSA. The CDR3 is made up of 14 amino acids.

This clone occurred a few times. V usage is TRBV4-3 and J usage is TRBJ2-7; the D gene is possibly TRBD2 (5 bases). With 1 base removed from V and 5 bases from J, the gap between germline ends came to 15 bases. The CDR3 has 15 amino acids. Looked up from germline, CDR1 is LGHNA and CDR2 is YSLEER. The CDR3 DNA reads as TGCGCCAGCAGCCAAGCGTCCCAGTCCGGGGACGAGCAGTACTTC. Translation: CASSQASQSGDEQYF.

The sample holds one count of this clone. This chain joins TRBV19 and TRBJ1-2, with D maybe TRBD1 (5 bases). V lost 6 bases and J 6 bases, leaving 11 bases between the germline ends. The germline V gene has CDR1 LNHDA and CDR2 SQIVND (reference sequence). The CDR3 runs 12 residues. CDR3: CASSPTAHGYTF. The CDR3 DNA reads as TGTGCCAGTAGCCCGACAGCCCATGGCTACACCTTC.

This clone was picked up one time. J is TRBJ2-2 and V is TRBV5-4; 10 nucleotides agree with TRBD1. Germline V lookup: CDR1 SGHNT, CDR2 YYREEE (reference sequence). After removal of 0 bases from V and 4 bases from J, the junction contained 0 bases not matched to a gene. This CDR3 is built from 15 residues. CDR3 nucleotide sequence: TGTGCCAGCAGCTTGGGGGACAGGGGCACCGGGGAGCTGTTTTTT. Encoded protein: CASSLGDRGTGELFF. The entire variable domain, with the rest obtained from reference TRBV5-4 and TRBJ2-2, is as follows: ETGVTQSPTHLIKTRGQQVTLRCSSQSGHNTVSWYQQALGQGPQFIFQYYREEENGRGNFPPRFSGLQFPNYSSELNVNALELDDSALYLCASSLGDRGTGELFFGEGSRLTVL.

This clone has a handful of counts. This chain connects TRBV5-8 to TRBJ2-3; possibly TRBD2 for D (5 bases). The length of the CDR3 is 14 residues. V lost 2 bases and J lost 0, with 7 bases in between. The germline V gene encodes CDR1 SGHTS and CDR2 YDEGEE. The CDR3, as DNA: TGTGCCAGCAGCTTAACGGGAAGCACAGATACGCAGTATTTT. Translation: CASSLTGSTDTQYF.

CDR3 amino acids: CASSGQGSSYNEQFF. The CDR3 bases are TGTGCCAGCAGCGGACAGGGGAGCTCCTACAATGAGCAGTTCTTC. The V gene is TRBV9, the J gene TRBJ2-1; 8 positions match TRBD1. Germline V lookup: CDR1 SGDLS, CDR2 YYNGEE. The CDR3 loop spans 15 amino acids. Unmatched junction bases numbered 2, after V lost 3 bases and J lost 0 bases.

J is TRBJ2-1 and V is TRBV7-3; 12 nucleotides align to TRBD2. This CDR3 has 18 amino acids. The V gene's germline CDR1 is SGHTA and CDR2 FQGTGA. The V segment lost 4 bases and the J segment 3 bases; nucleotides outside the gene matches: 10. CDR3 DNA: TGTGCCAGCAGCTCTAGGGGGCTAGCGGGGGGGAACTACAATGAGCAGTTCTTC. Amino acid sequence: CASSSRGLAGGNYNEQFF.

The V gene is TRBV27, the J gene TRBJ2-3; TRBD2 matches at 11 bases. The CDR3 has 17 residues. Trimming cost V 5 bases and J 3 bases; bases outside gene matches: 10. Germline V gene data show CDR1 as MNHEY and CDR2 as SMNVEV (reference sequence). In nucleotides, the CDR3 is TGTGCCAGCAGTCGCGGGGAGGCTAGCGGGAGGACAGATACGCAGTATTTT. As protein: CASSRGEASGRTDTQYF.

The V gene is TRBV28, the J gene TRBJ2-2; TRBD1 agrees at 7 bases. The CDR3 runs to 14 residues. In germline, CDR1 is MDHEN, CDR2 SYDVKM. With V trimmed by 5 bases and J by 4 bases, 4 bases remained unmatched. The CDR3, as DNA: TGTGCCAGCAGTCCGGGACAGAGCACCGGGGAGCTGTTTTTT. The encoded protein is CASSPGQSTGELFF.

V usage is TRBV5-8 and J usage is TRBJ2-3; tentatively, D is TRBD1 (6 bases). The CDR3 is made up of 15 amino acids. V was shortened by 2 bases and J by 6 bases, with 16 bases between the two germline ends. CDR1 is SGHTS, CDR2 YDEGEE, per germline. The CDR3 nucleotides are TGTGCCAGCAGCTTAAGTGGACAGCGAACGGATACGCAGTATTTT. Its translation is CASSLSGQRTDTQYF.

The chain has TRBV4-3 and TRBJ1-1; D gene unclear. This CDR3 contains 13 residues. The V end lost 0 bases, the J end lost 3 bases, and 5 bases lay between the germline ends. Germline CDR1 reads LGHNA; CDR2 reads YSLEER. CDR3 nucleotides: TGCGCCAGCAGCCAAGACAGGTACACTGAAGCTTTCTTT. This gives the protein CASSQDRYTEAFF.

The chain carries TRBV29-1 and TRBJ1-1; D possibly corresponds to TRBD1 (6 bases). The CDR3 spans 14 residues. Germline V gives CDR1 SQVTM, CDR2 ANQGSEA. V gave up 7 bases and J gave up 2 bases, with 17 bases separating them. The CDR3 region is CSADQGNPNTEAFF. The CDR3 DNA follows: TGCAGCGCCGACCAGGGGAACCCAAACACTGAAGCTTTCTTT. The full variable domain, completed using reference TRBV29-1 and TRBJ1-1, is SAVISQKPSRDICQRGTSLTIQCQVDSQVTMMFWYRQQPGQSLTLIATANQGSEATYESGFVIDKFPISRPNLTFSTLTVSNMSPEDSSIYLCSADQGNPNTEAFFGQGTRLTVV.

The chain employs TRBV7-6 and TRBJ2-7; 8 bases are shared with TRBD1. After removal of 1 base from V and 5 bases from J, the junction contained 10 bases not matched to a gene. The CDR3 length is 16 residues. Germline V gene data show CDR1 as SGHVS and CDR2 as FNYEAQ. The CDR3 nucleotides read TGTGCCAGCAGCTTAGGGGCCGGGGACAGGACCGACGAGCAGTACTTC. This encodes CASSLGAGDRTDEQYF. Complete variable domain (other parts from reference TRBV7-6 and TRBJ2-7): GAGVSQSPRYKVTKRGQDVALRCDPISGHVSLYWYRQALGQGPEFLTYFNYEAQQDKSGLPNDRFSAERPEGSISTLTIQRTEQRDSAMYRCASSLGAGDRTDEQYFGPGTRLTVT.

The chain is built from TRBV19 and TRBJ1-3, with TRBD1 matching over 10 bases. CDR1 is LNHDA and CDR2 is SQIVND in the germline V gene (reference sequence). V was pared by 2 bases and J by 2 bases, with 9 bases of the junction left unmatched. This CDR3 is built from 18 residues. The CDR3 sequence is CASSIFYRGQGTGNTIYF. CDR3 sequence (DNA): TGTGCCAGTAGTATATTTTATCGGGGACAGGGGACTGGAAACACCATATATTTT.

This chain joins TRBV28 and TRBJ1-4; D uncertain. This CDR3 contains 13 residues. From germline, CDR1 is MDHEN and CDR2 SYDVKM. V lost 11 bases to trimming and J lost 0 bases, with 10 bases between them. In DNA, the CDR3 is TGTGCCGCCGGGGTACCAACTAATGAAAAACTGTTTTTT. This sequence encodes CAAGVPTNEKLFF.

Written as DNA, the CDR3 is TGTGCCAGCAGCTTAGCGTCGGGAGCGGAATACTACGAGCAGTACTTC. Amino acids: CASSLASGAEYYEQYF. This chain joins TRBV7-2 and TRBJ2-7, with a possible D match to TRBD2 (6 bases). Trimming stripped 0 bases from V and 3 bases from J, with 15 bases between. This CDR3 contains 16 residues. Germline CDR1 and CDR2: SGHTA and FQGNSA.